This TCR beta chain was sequenced during a study of blood T cell repertoires in COVID-19. At the level of the study: The United States, Italy and Spain supplied acute and convalescent COVID-19 samples. T cells, B-cell-depleted T cells, or PBMCs provided the cDNA or gDNA that served as material.

Original data processing: Reference gene primer amplification in the assay estimated nucleated cell counts. Produced via immunoSEQ multiplex PCR; TCRdb's table is partial and in-frame only. From that table come the V and J calls and clone size; the DNA was used to work out D and trimming. The sample lists about 200,000 clones, 89% occurring once. V lost 2 bases, J lost 7 bases, and 17 bases lay in between. Per germline, CDR1 SNHLY and CDR2 FYNNEI. The CDR3 totals 16 residues. The receptor comes from a man aged 35-49 years with acute or convalescent COVID-19. The sequencing input was peripheral blood. This chain connects TRBV2 to TRBJ2-2, with D perhaps matching TRBD1 (6 bases). The CDR3 spells CASSETGQGTGGELFF. The CDR3 DNA sequence: TGTGCCAGCAGTGAAACGGGGCAGGGGACGGGCGGGGAGCTGTTTTTT.